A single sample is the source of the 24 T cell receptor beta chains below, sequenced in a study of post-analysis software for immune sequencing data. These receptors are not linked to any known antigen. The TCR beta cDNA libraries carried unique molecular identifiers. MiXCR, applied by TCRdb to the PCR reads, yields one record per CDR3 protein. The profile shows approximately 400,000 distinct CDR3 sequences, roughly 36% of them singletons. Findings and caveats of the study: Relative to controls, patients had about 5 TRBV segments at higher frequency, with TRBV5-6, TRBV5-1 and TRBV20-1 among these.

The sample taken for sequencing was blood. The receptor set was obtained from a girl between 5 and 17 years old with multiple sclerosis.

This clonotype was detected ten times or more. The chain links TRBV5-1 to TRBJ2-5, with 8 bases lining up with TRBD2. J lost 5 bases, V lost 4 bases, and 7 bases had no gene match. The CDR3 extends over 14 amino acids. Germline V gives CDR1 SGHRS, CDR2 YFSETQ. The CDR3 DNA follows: TGCGCCAGCAGCGGGACTAGGGATGTGGAGACCCAGTACTTC. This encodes CASSGTRDVETQYF.

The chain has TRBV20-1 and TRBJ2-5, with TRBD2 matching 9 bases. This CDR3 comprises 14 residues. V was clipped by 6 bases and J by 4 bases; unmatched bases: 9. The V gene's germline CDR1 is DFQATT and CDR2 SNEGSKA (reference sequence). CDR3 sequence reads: CSASGTSPGETQYF. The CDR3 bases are TGCAGTGCCTCCGGGACTAGCCCCGGAGAGACCCAGTACTTC.

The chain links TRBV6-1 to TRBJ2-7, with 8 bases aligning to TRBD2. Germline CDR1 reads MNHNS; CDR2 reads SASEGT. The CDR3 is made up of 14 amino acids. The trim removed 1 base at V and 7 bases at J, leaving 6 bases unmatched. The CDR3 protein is CASSEGAASGEQYF. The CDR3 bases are TGTGCCAGCAGTGAAGGGGCGGCTAGCGGGGAGCAGTACTTC.

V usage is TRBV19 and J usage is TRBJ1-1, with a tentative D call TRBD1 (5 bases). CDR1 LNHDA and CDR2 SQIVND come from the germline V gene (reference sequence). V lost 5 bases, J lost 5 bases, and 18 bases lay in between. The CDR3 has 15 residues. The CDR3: CASSATTVGRTEAFF. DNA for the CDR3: TGTGCCAGTAGTGCGACGACAGTAGGGAGGACTGAAGCTTTCTTT.

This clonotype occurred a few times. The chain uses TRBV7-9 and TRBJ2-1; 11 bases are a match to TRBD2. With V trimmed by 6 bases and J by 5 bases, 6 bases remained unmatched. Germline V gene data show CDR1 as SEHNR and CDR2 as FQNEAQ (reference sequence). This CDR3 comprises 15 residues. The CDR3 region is CASSLSGGANNEQFF. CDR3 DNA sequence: TGTGCCAGCAGTCTTAGCGGGGGGGCGAACAATGAGCAGTTCTTC. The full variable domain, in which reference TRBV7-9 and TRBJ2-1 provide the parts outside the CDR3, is DTGVSQNPRHKITKRGQNVTFRCDPISEHNRLYWYRQTLGQGPEFLTYFQNEAQLEKSRLLSDRFSAERPKGSFSTLEIQRTEQGDSAMYLCASSLSGGANNEQFFGPGTRLTVL.

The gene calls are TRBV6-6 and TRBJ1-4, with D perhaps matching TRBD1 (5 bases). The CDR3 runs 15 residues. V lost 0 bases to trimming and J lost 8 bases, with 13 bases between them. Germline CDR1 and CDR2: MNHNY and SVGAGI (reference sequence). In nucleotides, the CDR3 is TGTGCCAGCAGTTACTCGTCCAGGGCCGAAGAAAAACTGTTTTTT. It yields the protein CASSYSSRAEEKLFF.

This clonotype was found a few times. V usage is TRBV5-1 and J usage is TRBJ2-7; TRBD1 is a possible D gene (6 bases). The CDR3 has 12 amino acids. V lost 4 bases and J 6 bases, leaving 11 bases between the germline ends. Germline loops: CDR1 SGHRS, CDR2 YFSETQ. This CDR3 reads CASSQSGVEQYF. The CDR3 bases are TGCGCCAGCAGCCAATCAGGGGTCGAGCAGTACTTC.

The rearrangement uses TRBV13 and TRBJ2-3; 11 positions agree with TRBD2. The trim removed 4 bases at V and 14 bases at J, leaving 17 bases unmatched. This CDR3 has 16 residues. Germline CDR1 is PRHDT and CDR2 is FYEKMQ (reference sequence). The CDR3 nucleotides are TGTGCCAGCAGCTCCGCGTTAGCGGGGGGGACCTCGGGGTGGTATTTT. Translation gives CASSSALAGGTSGWYF.

DNA of the CDR3: TGTGCCAGCAGCCGCACCGGCAGCGTAGTGACTGAAGCTTTCTTT. As protein: CASSRTGSVVTEAFF. This sequence joins TRBV11-2 and TRBJ1-1; D is unclear. V was pared by 5 bases and J by 5 bases, with 18 bases between. This CDR3 region has 15 residues. Per the germline V gene, CDR1 is SGHAT and CDR2 is FQNNGV.

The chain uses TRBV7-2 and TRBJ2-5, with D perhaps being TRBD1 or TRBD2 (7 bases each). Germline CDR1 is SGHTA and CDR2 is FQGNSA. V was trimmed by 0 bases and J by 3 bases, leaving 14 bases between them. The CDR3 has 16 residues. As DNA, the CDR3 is TGTGCCAGCAGCTTAGCGCCAGGGGGGGGGAAAGAGACCCAGTACTTC. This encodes CASSLAPGGGKETQYF.

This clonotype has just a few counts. CDR3 amino acids: CAISEGSGVGTGELFF. CDR3 in DNA: TGTGCCATCAGTGAGGGGTCAGGGGTCGGCACCGGGGAGCTGTTTTTT. V usage is TRBV10-3 and J usage is TRBJ2-2, with D perhaps matching TRBD1 (6 bases). Germline V gene data show CDR1 as ENHRY and CDR2 as SYGVKD. The CDR3 has 16 amino acids. The V and J ends lost 2 bases and 4 bases respectively, with 14 bases between them.

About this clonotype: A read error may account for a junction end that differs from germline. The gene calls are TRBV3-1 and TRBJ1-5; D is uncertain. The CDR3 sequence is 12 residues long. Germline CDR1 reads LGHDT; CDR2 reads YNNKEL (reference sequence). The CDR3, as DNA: TGTGCCGGCAGCCGAACTTATCAGCCCCAGCATTTT. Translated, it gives CAGSRTYQPQHF.

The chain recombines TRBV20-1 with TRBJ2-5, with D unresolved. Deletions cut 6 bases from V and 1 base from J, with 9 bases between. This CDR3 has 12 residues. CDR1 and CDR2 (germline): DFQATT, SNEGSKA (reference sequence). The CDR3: CSAPPVQETQYF. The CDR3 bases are TGCAGTGCCCCTCCCGTCCAAGAGACCCAGTACTTC.

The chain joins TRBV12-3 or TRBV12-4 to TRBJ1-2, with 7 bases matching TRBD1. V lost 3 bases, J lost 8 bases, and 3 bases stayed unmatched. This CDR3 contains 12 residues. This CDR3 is CASSFTGVGYTF. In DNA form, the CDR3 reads TGTGCCAGCAGTTTTACAGGGGTAGGCTACACCTTC.

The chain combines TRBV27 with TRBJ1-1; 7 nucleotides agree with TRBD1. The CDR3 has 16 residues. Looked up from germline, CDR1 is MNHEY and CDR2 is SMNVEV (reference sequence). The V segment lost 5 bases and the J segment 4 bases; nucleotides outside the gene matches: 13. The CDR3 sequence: CASSPQGQTRGTEAFF. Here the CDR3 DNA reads TGTGCCAGCAGTCCCCAGGGACAGACTAGGGGCACTGAAGCTTTCTTT.

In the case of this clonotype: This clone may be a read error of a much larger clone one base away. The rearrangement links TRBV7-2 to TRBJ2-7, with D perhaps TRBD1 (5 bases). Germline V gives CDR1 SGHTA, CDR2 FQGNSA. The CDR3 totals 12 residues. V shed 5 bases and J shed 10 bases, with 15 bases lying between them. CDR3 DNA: TGTGCCAGCAGCCGCAGGGAAGAGGCCCAGTACTTC. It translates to CASSRREEAQYF.

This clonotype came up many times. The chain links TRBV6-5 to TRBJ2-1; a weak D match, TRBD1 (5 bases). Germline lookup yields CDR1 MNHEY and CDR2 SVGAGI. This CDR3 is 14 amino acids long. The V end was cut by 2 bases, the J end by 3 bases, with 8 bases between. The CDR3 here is CASSYRGSYNEQFF. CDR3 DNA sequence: TGTGCCAGCAGTTACAGGGGAAGCTACAATGAGCAGTTCTTC.

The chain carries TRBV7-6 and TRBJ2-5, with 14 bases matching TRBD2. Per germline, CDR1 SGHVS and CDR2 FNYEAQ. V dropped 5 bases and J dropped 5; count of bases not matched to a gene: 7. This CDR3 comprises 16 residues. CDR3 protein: CASSIRLAGGRETQYF. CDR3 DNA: TGTGCCAGCAGCATCCGACTAGCGGGGGGGCGGGAGACCCAGTACTTC. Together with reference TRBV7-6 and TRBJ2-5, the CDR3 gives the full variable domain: GAGVSQSPRYKVTKRGQDVALRCDPISGHVSLYWYRQALGQGPEFLTYFNYEAQQDKSGLPNDRFSAERPEGSISTLTIQRTEQRDSAMYRCASSIRLAGGRETQYFGPGTRLLVL.

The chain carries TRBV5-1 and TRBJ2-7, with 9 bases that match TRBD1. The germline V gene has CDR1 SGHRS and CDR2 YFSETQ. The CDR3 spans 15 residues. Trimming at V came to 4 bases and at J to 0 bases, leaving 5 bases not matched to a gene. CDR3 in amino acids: CASSQQGAFSYEQYF. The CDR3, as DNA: TGCGCCAGCAGCCAACAGGGGGCCTTCTCCTACGAGCAGTACTTC.

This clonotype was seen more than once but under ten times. CDR3 in amino acids: CASSPSLEGGTDTQYF. The CDR3 nucleotides are TGTGCCAGCAGCCCGTCCCTGGAAGGGGGGACAGATACGCAGTATTTT. The chain recombines TRBV11-2 with TRBJ2-3; D is possibly TRBD1 or TRBD2 (6 bases each). Trimming left V 5 bases short and J 3 bases short, with 18 bases between. CDR3 length: 16 amino acids. CDR1 and CDR2 (germline): SGHAT, FQNNGV.

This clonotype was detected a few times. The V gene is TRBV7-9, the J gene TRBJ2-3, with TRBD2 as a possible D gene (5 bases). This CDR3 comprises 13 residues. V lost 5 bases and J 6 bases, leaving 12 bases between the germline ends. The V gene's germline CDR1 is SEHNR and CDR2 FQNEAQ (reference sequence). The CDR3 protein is CASSPELGDTQYF. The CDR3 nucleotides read TGTGCCAGCAGCCCGGAACTAGGGGATACGCAGTATTTT.

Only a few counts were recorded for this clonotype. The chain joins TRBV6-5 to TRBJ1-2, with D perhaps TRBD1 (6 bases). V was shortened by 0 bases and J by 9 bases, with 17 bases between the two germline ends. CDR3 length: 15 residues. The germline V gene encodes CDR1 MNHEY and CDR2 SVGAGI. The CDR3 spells CASSYSNGPQGSYTF. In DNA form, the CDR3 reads TGTGCCAGCAGTTACTCGAACGGGCCCCAGGGGAGCTACACCTTC.

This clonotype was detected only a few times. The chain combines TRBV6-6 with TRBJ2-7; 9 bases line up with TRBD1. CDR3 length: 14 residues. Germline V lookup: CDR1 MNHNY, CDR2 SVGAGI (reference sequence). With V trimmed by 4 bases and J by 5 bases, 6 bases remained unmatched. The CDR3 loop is CASSSGTGLDEQYF. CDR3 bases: TGTGCCAGCAGTTCAGGGACAGGGTTGGACGAGCAGTACTTC.

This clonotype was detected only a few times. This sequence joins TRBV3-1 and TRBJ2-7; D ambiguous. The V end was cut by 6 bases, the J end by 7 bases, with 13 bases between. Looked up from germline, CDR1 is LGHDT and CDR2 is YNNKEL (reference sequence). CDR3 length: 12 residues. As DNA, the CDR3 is TGTGCCAGCAGTAGCCCCAACTGGGAGCAGTACTTC. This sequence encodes CASSSPNWEQYF.